This TCR beta chain was found in a study of T cell responses to AZD1222 COVID-19 vaccine. Study summary: Doses given second, at about 4 or about 12 weeks, were pooled.

Assay: immunoSEQ multiplex PCR; the TCRdb copy retains only in-frame clones and omits some. The sample includes approximately 130,000 clones, about 90% of them seen just once. About this clone itself: Its antigen is still unknown.

From germline, CDR1 is MDHEN and CDR2 SYDVKM. The V gene lost 5 bases and the J gene lost 7 bases, with 20 bases spanning the gap. CDR3 size: 16 residues. Whole-study results and caveats: White British ancestry dominated among donors, who included more females, and clonal diversity was possibly underestimated. Spike-wide vaccine-associated CD4 TCRs dominated at 160-218 and 743-854.

Sequenced here: peripheral blood, sampled on day 0 of AZD1222 vaccination. V is TRBV28 and J is TRBJ1-4; the D gene is possibly TRBD1 (6 bases). The source of this sequence is an adult in good health. CDR3 bases: TGTGCCAGCAGTCCGGGGGTGGGGGCGGATAGTGAAAAACTGTTTTTT. Translation: CASSPGVGADSEKLFF.